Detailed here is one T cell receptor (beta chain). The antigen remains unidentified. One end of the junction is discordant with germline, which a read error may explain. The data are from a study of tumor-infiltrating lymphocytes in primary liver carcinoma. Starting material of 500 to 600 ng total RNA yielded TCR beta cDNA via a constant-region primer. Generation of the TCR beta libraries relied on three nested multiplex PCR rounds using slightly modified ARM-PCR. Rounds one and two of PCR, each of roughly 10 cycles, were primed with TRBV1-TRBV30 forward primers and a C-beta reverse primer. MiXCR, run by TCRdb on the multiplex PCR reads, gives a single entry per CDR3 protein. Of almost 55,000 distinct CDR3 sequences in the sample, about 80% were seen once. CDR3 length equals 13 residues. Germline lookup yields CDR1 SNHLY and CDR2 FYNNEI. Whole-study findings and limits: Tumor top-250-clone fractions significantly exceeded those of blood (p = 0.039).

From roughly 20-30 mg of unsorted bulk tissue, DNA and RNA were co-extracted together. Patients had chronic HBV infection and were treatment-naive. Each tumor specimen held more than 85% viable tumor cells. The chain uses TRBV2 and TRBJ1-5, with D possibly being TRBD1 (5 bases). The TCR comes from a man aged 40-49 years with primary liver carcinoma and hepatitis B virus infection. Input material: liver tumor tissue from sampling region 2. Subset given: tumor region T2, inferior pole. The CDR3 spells CASSVDGGQPQHF. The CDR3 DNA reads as TGCGCCAGCAGTGTGGATGGGGGTCAGCCCCAGCATTTT.